This TCR beta chain was captured by sequencing in a study of CD8+CD57+ T cells in acquired aplastic anemia. V shed 0 bases and J shed 5 bases, with 14 bases lying between them. Germline lookup yields CDR1 MNHNY and CDR2 SVGAGI (reference sequence). This CDR3 comprises 15 residues. Patients who underwent sequencing had shown CD8+CD57+ cell expansion by flow cytometry. The use of genomic DNA as template underpinned the TCR beta VDJ and CDR3 profiling. One entry per CDR3 protein, called by TCRdb with MiXCR from the reads. The sample holds 150,000 to 200,000 distinct CDR3 sequences; around 50% are singletons and the top ten take under 15%. This clonotype was seen at least ten times.

The J gene is TRBJ2-7, the V gene TRBV6-6; D remains unclear. This receptor was obtained from a human donor with aplastic anemia. The specimen sequenced was sorted CD4+, CD8+, or CD8+CD57+ T cells (not recorded which) from PBMCs. CDR3 in amino acids: CASSYSGPGAHEQYF. For the CDR3, the DNA is TGTGCCAGCAGTTACTCCGGCCCAGGAGCCCACGAGCAGTACTTC.